This paragraph covers one T cell receptor (beta chain) sequence. Its antigen is undetermined. Per-sample PBMC isolation yielded at least 7 million cells. Total RNA extraction produced at least 5 micrograms (per sample) for the study. This CDR3 contains 16 residues. The V gene end was trimmed by 3 bases and the J gene end by 0 bases; junction bases not matched to a gene: 7. The V gene's germline CDR1 is LNHDA and CDR2 SQIVND (reference sequence). Using a J-beta primer mix together with a sample-barcoded 5' primer, a second PCR was run for 7 to 11 cycles. TCRdb re-called the 5' RACE reads with MiXCR, one entry per CDR3 protein. The sample contains about 830,000 distinct CDR3 sequences, 55% to 70% of which appear only once. The record originates from a study of blood T cells in healthy people across ages. Across the whole study: About one barcoded beta molecule per two T cells came from capture by template switching.

Study-wide results and limits: As age increased, TCR beta diversity per million T cells fell in a roughly linear fashion.

This clonotype was sampled from a man younger than 45 in good health. Sequencing used blood. The gene calls are TRBV19 and TRBJ1-2, with 7 bases fitting TRBD1. The DNA of the CDR3 is TGTGCCAGTAGTATTGGACAGGCCTCTGCTAACTATGGCTACACCTTC. Protein: CASSIGQASANYGYTF.